This TCR beta chain was captured by sequencing in a study of OX40 agonist ivuxolimab in advanced cancers. Method: immunoSEQ multiplex PCR; TCRdb's copy keeps in-frame clones and lacks some. The sample records around 70,000 clones, roughly four fifths being singletons. If patients had autoimmune disease history or systemic immunosuppression, they were excluded. The CDR3 loop spans 13 amino acids. Germline V CDR1 and CDR2: SGHVS, FQNEAQ. The trim removed 5 bases at V and 13 bases at J, leaving 9 bases unmatched. The chain carries TRBV7-8 and TRBJ2-1, with TRBD2 matching 9 bases. The clonotype comes from an adult with an advanced solid tumor such as melanoma, head and neck, liver or kidney cancer. The material was CD4+ or CD8+ T cells sorted from blood, obtained in a trial of the OX40 agonist ivuxolimab. CDR3 coding DNA: TGTGCCAGCAGCCCGACTAGCGGTCCCTTACAGTTCTTC. Translation: CASSPTSGPLQFF.